This T cell receptor beta chain stems from a study of cytomegalovirus exposure and HLA in healthy donors. Overall study results and limits: Presence/absence results assume similar sequencing depth per donor, which may not hold. Immune exposure data for these donors was limited to CMV serostatus. It was approximately 150 TCR beta chains that were listed as cytomegalovirus-associated.

With respect to this clone: Its target is unknown.

In the PCR, 60 Vbeta and 13 Jbeta primers were used. The assay was immunoSEQ multiplex PCR, and TCRdb's table has in-frame clones only and misses some. The sample shows fewer than 85,000 clones, 55% to 85% of them seen only once. Those who donated were healthy bone marrow donors. Trimming took off 0 bases at V and 3 bases at J, with 12 bases between the two ends. CDR3 length: 15 amino acids. Germline CDR1 SGHRS, CDR2 YFSETQ. The material sequenced was PBMCs. The receptor comes from a woman aged 40 to 50 in good health and CMV-seropositive. The chain carries TRBV5-1 and TRBJ1-1; maybe TRBD1 (5 bases). CDR3 sequence reads: CASSLDGGGYTEAFF. Written as DNA, the CDR3 is TGCGCCAGCAGCTTGGATGGGGGGGGGTACACTGAAGCTTTCTTT.